This entry concerns a single T cell receptor (beta chain). What it binds is unknown. The data originate from a study of OX40 agonist ivuxolimab in advanced cancers. Study-wide background: Every patient in dose escalation had hepatocellular carcinoma, melanoma, renal cell or head and neck cancer. Regarding the study as a whole: Those patients achieving a partial response at 0.1-3.0 mg/kg showed among the lowest clonal expansion. CD4+ and CD8+ blood T cells expanded clonally by week 6 at 0.1 to 3.0 mg/kg.

Autoimmune disease history or systemic immunosuppression excluded patients. The assay was immunoSEQ multiplex PCR, and TCRdb's table has in-frame clones only and misses some. The table records some 86,000 clones, approximately 91% of them present only once. Losses at the gene ends were 0 bases for V and 4 bases for J; bases not matched to a gene: 14. Germline-derived CDR1 and CDR2 are SGHRS and YFSETQ. There are 18 residues in the CDR3. The sequence was collected from an adult with an advanced solid tumor such as melanoma, head and neck, liver or kidney cancer. The sequences come from CD4+ or CD8+ T cells sorted from blood, collected in a trial of the OX40 agonist ivuxolimab. The chain combines TRBV5-1 with TRBJ2-7; 9 nucleotides agree with TRBD2. DNA of the CDR3: TGCGCCAGCAGCTTGGCCCTCTCAGGCGGGAGGGCCCGGTACGAGCAGTACTTC. Residues: CASSLALSGGRARYEQYF.